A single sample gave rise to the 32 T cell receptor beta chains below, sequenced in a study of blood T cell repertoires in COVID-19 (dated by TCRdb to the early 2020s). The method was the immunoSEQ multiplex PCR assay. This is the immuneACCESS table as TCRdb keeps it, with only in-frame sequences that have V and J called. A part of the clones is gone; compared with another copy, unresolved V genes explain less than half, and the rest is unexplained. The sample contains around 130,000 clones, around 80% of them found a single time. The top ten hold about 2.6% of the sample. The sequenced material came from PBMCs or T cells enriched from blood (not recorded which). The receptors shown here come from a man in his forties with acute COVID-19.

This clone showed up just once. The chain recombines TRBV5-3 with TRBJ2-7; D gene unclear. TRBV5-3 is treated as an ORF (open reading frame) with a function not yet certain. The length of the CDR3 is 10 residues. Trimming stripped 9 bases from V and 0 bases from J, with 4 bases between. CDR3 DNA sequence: TGTGCCACCTCCTCCTACGAGCAGTACTTC. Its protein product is CATSSYEQYF.

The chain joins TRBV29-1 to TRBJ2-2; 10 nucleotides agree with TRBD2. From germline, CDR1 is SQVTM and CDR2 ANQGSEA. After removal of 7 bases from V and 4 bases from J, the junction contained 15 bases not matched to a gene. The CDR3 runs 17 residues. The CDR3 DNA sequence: TGCAGCGCGGCCGAGCGGGAGGGCCGGATAGGCACCGGGGAGCTGTTTTTT. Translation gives CSAAEREGRIGTGELFF.

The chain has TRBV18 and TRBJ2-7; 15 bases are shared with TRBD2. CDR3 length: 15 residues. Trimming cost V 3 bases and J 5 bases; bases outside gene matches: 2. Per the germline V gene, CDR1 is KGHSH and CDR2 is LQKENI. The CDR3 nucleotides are TGTGCCAGCTCACCCGGGACTAGCGGGAGGAACGAGCAGTACTTC. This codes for CASSPGTSGRNEQYF.

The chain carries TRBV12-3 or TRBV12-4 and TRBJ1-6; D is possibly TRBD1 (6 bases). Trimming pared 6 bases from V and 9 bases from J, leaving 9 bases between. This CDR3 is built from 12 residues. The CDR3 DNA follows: TGTGCCAGCAGACAGGGTAGTTCACCCCTCCACTTT. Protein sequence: CASRQGSSPLHF.

The CDR3 region is CASSGQGGEKLFF. DNA for the CDR3: TGTGCCAGCAGCGGGCAGGGGGGTGAAAAACTGTTTTTT. V is TRBV3-1 (or the pseudogene TRBV3-2) and J is TRBJ1-4; the match to TRBD1 covers 7 bases. The CDR3 length is 13 residues. In germline, CDR1 is LGHDT, CDR2 YNNKEL (reference sequence). V shed 5 bases and J 7 bases; nucleotides not matched to a gene: 4.

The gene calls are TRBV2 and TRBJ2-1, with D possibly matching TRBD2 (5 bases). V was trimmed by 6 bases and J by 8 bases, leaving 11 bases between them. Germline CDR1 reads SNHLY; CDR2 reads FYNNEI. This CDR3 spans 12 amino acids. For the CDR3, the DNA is TGTGCCAGCAGCGAGGGTCGGCATGAGCAGTTCTTC. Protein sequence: CASSEGRHEQFF.

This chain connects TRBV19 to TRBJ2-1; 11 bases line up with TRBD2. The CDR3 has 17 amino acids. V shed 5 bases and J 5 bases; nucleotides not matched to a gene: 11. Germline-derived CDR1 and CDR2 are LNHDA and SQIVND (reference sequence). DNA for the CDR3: TGTGCCAGTAGTCCACGAACCGGGACTAGCGGCCACAATGAGCAGTTCTTC. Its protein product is CASSPRTGTSGHNEQFF.

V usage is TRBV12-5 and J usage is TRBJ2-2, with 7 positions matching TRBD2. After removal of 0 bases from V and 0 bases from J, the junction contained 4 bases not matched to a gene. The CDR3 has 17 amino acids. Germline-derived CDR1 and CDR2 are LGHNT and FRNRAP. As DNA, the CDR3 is TGTGCTAGTGGTTTGGTATGGGAGGGCACGAACACCGGGGAGCTGTTTTTT. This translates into CASGLVWEGTNTGELFF.

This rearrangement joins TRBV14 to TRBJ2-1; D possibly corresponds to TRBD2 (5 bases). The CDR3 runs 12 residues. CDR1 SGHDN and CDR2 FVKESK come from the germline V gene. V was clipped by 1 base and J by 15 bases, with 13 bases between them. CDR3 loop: CASSQGREMAFF. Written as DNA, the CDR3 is TGTGCCAGCAGCCAAGGAAGGGAGATGGCGTTCTTC.

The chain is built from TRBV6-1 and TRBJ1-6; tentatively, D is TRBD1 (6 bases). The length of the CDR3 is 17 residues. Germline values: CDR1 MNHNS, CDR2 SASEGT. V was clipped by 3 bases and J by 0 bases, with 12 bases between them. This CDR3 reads CASSEDSRSSYNSPLHF. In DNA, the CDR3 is TGTGCCAGCAGTGAGGACAGCAGGAGCTCCTATAATTCACCCCTCCACTTT.

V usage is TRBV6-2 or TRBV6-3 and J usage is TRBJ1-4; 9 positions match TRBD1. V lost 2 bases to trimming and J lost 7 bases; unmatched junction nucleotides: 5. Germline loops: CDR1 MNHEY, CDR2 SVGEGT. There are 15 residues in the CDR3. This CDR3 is CASSYLGQGGEKLFF. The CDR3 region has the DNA TGTGCCAGCAGTTACCTGGGACAGGGCGGTGAAAAACTGTTTTTT.

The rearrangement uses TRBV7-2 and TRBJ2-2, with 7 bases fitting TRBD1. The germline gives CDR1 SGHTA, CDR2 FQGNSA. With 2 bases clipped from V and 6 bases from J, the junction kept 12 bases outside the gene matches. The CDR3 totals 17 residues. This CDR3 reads CASSLTLTTGKAGELFF. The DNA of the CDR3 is TGTGCCAGCAGCTTAACCCTGACGACAGGGAAGGCCGGGGAGCTGTTTTTT.

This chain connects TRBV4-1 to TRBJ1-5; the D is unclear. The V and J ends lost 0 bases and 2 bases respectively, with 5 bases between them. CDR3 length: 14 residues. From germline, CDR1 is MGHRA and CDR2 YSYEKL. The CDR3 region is CASSQDQGNQPQHF. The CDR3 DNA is TGCGCCAGCAGCCAAGATCAGGGCAATCAGCCCCAGCATTTT.

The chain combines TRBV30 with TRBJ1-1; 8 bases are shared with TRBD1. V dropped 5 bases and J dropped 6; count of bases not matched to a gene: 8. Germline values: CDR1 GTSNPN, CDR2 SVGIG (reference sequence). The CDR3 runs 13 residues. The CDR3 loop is CAWGRTGLAEAFF. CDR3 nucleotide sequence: TGTGCCTGGGGACGGACAGGGTTAGCTGAAGCTTTCTTT. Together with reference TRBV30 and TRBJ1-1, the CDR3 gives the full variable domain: SQTIHQWPATLVQPVGSPLSLECTVEGTSNPNLYWYRQAAGRGLQLLFYSVGIGQISSEVPQNLSASRPQDRQFILSSKKLLLSDSGFYLCAWGRTGLAEAFFGQGTRLTVV.

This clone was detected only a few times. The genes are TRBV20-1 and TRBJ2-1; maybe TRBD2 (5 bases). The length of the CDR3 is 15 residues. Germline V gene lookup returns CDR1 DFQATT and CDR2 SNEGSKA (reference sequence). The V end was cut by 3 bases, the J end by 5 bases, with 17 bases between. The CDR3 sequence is CSASVWSSPHNEQFF. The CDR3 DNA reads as TGCAGTGCTAGTGTGTGGTCTAGCCCTCACAATGAGCAGTTCTTC.

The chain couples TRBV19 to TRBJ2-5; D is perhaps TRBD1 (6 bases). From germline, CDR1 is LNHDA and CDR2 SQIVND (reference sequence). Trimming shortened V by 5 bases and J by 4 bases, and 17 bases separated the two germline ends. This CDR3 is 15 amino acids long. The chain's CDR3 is CASSPWNLGAETQYF. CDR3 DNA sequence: TGTGCCAGTAGTCCTTGGAACCTGGGGGCAGAGACCCAGTACTTC.

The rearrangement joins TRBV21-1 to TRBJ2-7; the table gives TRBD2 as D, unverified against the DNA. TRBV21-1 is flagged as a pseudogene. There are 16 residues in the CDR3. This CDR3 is CASTLHGESSSYEQYF. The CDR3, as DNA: TGTGCCAGCACTCTCCACGGTGAATCTAGCTCCTACGAGCAGTACTTC.

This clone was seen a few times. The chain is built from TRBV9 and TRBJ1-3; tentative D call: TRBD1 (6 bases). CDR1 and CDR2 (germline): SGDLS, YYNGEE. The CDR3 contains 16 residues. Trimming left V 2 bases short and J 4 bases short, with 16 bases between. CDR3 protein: CASSVQSGAEGNTIYF. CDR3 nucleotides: TGTGCCAGCAGCGTCCAGTCAGGGGCAGAAGGAAACACCATATATTTT.

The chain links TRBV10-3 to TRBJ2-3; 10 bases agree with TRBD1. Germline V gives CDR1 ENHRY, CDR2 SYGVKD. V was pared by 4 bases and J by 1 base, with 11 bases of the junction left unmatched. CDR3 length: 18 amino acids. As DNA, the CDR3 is TGTGCCATCAGTGGGGCCGGGACAGGGGAATTGCGCACAGATACGCAGTATTTT. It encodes CAISGAGTGELRTDTQYF.

The CDR3 nucleotides are TGTGCCTGGAGTGTAGGACTTCTGAACACTGAAGCTTTCTTT. This translates into CAWSVGLLNTEAFF. The rearrangement uses TRBV30 and TRBJ1-1; unclear D gene. Germline V gene sequence: CDR1 GTSNPN, CDR2 SVGIG (reference sequence). Trimming removed 0 bases at V and 0 bases at J, with 8 bases between. The CDR3 totals 14 residues.

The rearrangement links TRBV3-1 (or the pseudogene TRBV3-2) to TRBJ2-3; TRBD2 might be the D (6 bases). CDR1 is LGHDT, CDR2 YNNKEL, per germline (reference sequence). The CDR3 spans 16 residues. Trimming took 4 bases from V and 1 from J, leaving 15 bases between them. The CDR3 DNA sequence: TGTGCCAGCAGCCTTAGCGGACGCCTAGGCACAGATACGCAGTATTTT. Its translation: CASSLSGRLGTDTQYF.

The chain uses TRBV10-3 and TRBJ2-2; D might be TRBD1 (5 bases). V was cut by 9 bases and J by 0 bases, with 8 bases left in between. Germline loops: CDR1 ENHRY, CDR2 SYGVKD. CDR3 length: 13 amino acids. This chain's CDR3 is CAIGDSNTGELFF. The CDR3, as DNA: TGTGCCATAGGGGATTCGAACACCGGGGAGCTGTTTTTT.

DNA for the CDR3: TGTGCCAGCAGTTTGGGGGGGCCTGGAAACACCATATATTTT. Its protein is CASSLGGPGNTIYF. This chain connects TRBV27 to TRBJ1-3; TRBD1 is a possible D gene (6 bases). The germline gives CDR1 MNHEY, CDR2 SMNVEV (reference sequence). There are 14 residues in the CDR3. The V end lost 3 bases, the J end lost 2 bases, and 8 bases lay between the germline ends.

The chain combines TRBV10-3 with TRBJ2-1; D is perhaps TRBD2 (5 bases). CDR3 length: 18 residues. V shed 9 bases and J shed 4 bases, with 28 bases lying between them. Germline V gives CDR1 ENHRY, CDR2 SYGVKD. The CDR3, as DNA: TGTGCCATGACCTCTTCAAGTAAGGACTCGGTGGGGTACAATGAGCAGTTCTTC. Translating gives CAMTSSSKDSVGYNEQFF.

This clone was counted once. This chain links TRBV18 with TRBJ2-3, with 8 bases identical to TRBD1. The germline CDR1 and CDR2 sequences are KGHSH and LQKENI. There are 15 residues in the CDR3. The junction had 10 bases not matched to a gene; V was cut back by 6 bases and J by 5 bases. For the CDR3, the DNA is TGTGCCAGCTCGCCCGCAGGGGGCAATAAAGATACGCAGTATTTT. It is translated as CASSPAGGNKDTQYF.

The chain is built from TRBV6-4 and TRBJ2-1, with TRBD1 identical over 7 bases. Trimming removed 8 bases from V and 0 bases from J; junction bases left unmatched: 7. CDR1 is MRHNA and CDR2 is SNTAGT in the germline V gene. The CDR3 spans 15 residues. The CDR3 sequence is CASAHRGGSYNEQFF. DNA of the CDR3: TGTGCCAGCGCGCACAGGGGTGGCTCCTACAATGAGCAGTTCTTC.

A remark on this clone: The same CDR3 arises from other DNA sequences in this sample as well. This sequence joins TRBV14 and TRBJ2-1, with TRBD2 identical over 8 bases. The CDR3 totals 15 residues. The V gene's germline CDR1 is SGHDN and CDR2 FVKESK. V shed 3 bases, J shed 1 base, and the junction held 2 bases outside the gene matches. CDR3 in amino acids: CASSQAGGSYNEQFF. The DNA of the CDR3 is TGTGCCAGCAGCCAGGCGGGAGGTTCCTACAATGAGCAGTTCTTC.

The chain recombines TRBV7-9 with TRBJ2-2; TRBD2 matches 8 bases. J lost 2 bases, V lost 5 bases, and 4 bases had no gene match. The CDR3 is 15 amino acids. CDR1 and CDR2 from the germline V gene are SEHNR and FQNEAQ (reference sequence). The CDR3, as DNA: TGTGCCAGCAGCGCCGGGGGGGCCAACACCGGGGAGCTGTTTTTT. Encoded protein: CASSAGGANTGELFF.

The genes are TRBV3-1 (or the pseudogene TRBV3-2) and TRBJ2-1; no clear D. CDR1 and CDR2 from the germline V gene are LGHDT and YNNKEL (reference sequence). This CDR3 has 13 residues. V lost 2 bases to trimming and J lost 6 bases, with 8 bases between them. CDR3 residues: CASSQNSLNEQFF. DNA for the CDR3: TGTGCCAGCAGCCAAAACTCACTCAATGAGCAGTTCTTC.

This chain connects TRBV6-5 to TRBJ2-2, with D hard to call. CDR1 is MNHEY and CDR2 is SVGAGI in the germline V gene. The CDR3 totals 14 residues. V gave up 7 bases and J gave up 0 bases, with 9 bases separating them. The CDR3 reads CASTLQTNTGELFF. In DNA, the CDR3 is TGTGCCAGCACGTTACAGACGAACACCGGGGAGCTGTTTTTT.

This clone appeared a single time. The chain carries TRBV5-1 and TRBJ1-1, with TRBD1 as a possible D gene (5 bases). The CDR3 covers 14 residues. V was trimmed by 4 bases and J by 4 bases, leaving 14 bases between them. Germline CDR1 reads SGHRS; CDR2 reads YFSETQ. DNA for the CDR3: TGCGCCAGCAGCACGGGGGGGAGTAGCACTGAAGCTTTCTTT. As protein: CASSTGGSSTEAFF. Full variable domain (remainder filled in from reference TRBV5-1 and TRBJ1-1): KAGVTQTPRYLIKTRGQQVTLSCSPISGHRSVSWYQQTPGQGLQFLFEYFSETQRNKGNFPGRFSGRQFSNSRSEMNVSTLELGDSALYLCASSTGGSSTEAFFGQGTRLTVV.

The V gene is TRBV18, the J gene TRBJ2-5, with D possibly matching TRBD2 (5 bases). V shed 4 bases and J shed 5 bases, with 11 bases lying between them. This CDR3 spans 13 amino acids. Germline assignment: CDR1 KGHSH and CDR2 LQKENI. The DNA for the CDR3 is TGTGCCAGCTCACTACTAGAGAGGGAGACCCAGTACTTC. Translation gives CASSLLERETQYF.